The 27 T cell receptor beta chains below come from one sample, sequenced in a study of blood T cells in healthy people across ages. Together with a sample-barcoded 5' primer, a J-beta primer mix was included in a second PCR lasting about 7 to 12 cycles. One entry per CDR3 protein results from TCRdb running MiXCR on the 5' RACE reads. The sample lists around 650,000 distinct CDR3 sequences, 32% occurring once. Sequencing used blood. These receptor sequences come from a woman of 80 years or more in good health.

In its sample, this clonotype was seen many times. This chain links TRBV7-8 with TRBJ2-1, with 9 bases fitting TRBD2. This CDR3 has 16 amino acids. CDR1 and CDR2 (germline): SGHVS, FQNEAQ. V trimming: 1 base; J trimming: 10 bases; junction bases outside the gene matches: 11. DNA for the CDR3: TGTGCCAGCAGCTTAGTAGGCGGGGGGGACGTCCACGAGCAGTTCTTC. Residues: CASSLVGGGDVHEQFF. The full variable domain, its missing parts supplied by reference TRBV7-8 and TRBJ2-1, is GAGVSQSPRYKVAKRGQDVALRCDPISGHVSLFWYQQALGQGPEFLTYFQNEAQLDKSGLPSDRFFAERPEGSVSTLKIQRTQQEDSAVYLCASSLVGGGDVHEQFFGPGTRLTVL.

This chain uses TRBV12-3 or TRBV12-4 with TRBJ2-1; weak D call: TRBD1 (6 bases). V gave up 3 bases and J gave up 2 bases, with 14 bases separating them. The length of the CDR3 is 16 residues. The CDR3 DNA is TGTGCCAGCAGTTTCAGACCTGGGGGCACCTACAATGAGCAGTTCTTC. Translating it yields CASSFRPGGTYNEQFF.

The chain joins TRBV9 to TRBJ1-6; TRBD1 matches at 7 bases. Germline trimming cut 3 bases from V and 9 bases from J; bases unmatched to any gene: 9. This CDR3 has 15 residues. Germline CDR1 and CDR2: SGDLS and YYNGEE. CDR3 loop: CASSERTGGTSPLHF. The CDR3 nucleotides are TGTGCCAGCAGCGAGCGGACAGGCGGGACTTCACCCCTCCACTTT.

This clonotype came up a few times. The J gene is TRBJ1-1, the V gene TRBV29-1; D gene ambiguous. Per germline, CDR1 SQVTM and CDR2 ANQGSEA. There are 12 residues in the CDR3. The ends were cut back, 6 bases at V and 1 base at J, with 9 bases in the middle. The CDR3 protein is CSVTPSNTEAFF. As DNA, the CDR3 is TGCAGCGTGACCCCCTCGAACACTGAAGCTTTCTTT.

The chain joins TRBV7-9 to TRBJ2-5, with D unresolved. Germline V gene lookup returns CDR1 SEHNR and CDR2 FQNEAQ (reference sequence). Trimming removed 4 bases at V and 1 base at J, with 16 bases between. This CDR3 comprises 16 residues. The CDR3, as DNA: TGTGCCAGCAGCTCCCTGAACCTAGTAACCCAAGAGACCCAGTACTTC. Encoded protein: CASSSLNLVTQETQYF.

The rearrangement uses TRBV29-1 and TRBJ2-7, with a tentative D call TRBD2 (5 bases). CDR1 SQVTM and CDR2 ANQGSEA come from the germline V gene. Trimming stripped 2 bases from V and 2 bases from J, with 10 bases between. CDR3 size: 13 residues. The CDR3 spells CSVEKEATYEQYF. The CDR3 DNA follows: TGCAGCGTTGAAAAGGAGGCCACCTACGAGCAGTACTTC.

The table lists this clonotype with a few counts. This chain links TRBV27 with TRBJ1-1, with D unresolved. Germline V gives CDR1 MNHEY, CDR2 SMNVEV (reference sequence). Trimming cost V 0 bases and J 6 bases, with 11 bases left between them. The CDR3 extends over 14 amino acids. CDR3 in amino acids: CASSLSASGAEAFF. CDR3 sequence (DNA): TGTGCCAGCAGTTTATCGGCCTCCGGCGCTGAAGCTTTCTTT.

The gene calls are TRBV20-1 and TRBJ2-7; 14 nucleotides line up with TRBD2. J was trimmed by 2 bases and V by 1 base; bases with no gene match: 7. Germline lookup yields CDR1 DFQATT and CDR2 SNEGSKA (reference sequence). The CDR3 totals 17 residues. CDR3 protein: CSARGTMTSGGAYEQYF. CDR3 bases: TGCAGTGCTAGAGGGACGATGACTAGCGGGGGGGCCTACGAGCAGTACTTC.

The gene calls are TRBV28 and TRBJ2-3; D is tentatively TRBD1 or TRBD2 (5 bases each). Germline V lookup: CDR1 MDHEN, CDR2 SYDVKM. V gave up 6 bases and J gave up 4 bases, with 17 bases separating them. CDR3 length equals 15 residues. CDR3 residues: CASRFQGARSDTQYF. The CDR3, as DNA: TGTGCCAGCAGGTTTCAGGGAGCGAGGTCAGATACGCAGTATTTT.

This chain links TRBV29-1 with TRBJ2-5, with 7 bases matching TRBD2. Germline assignment: CDR1 SQVTM and CDR2 ANQGSEA. V lost 2 bases and J lost 5; bases outside the gene matches: 2. The CDR3 sequence is 12 residues long. CDR3: CSVERSGETQYF. The CDR3 DNA follows: TGCAGCGTTGAACGTAGCGGGGAGACCCAGTACTTC.

This clonotype was found many times. The chain combines TRBV9 with TRBJ2-3, with TRBD1 identical over 8 bases. The J segment lost 6 bases and the V segment lost 0 bases, leaving 15 bases of the junction unmatched. Germline V lookup: CDR1 SGDLS, CDR2 YYNGEE. The CDR3 is made up of 18 amino acids. The CDR3 sequence is CASSVDWRTGNKGDTQYF. Here the CDR3 DNA reads TGTGCCAGCAGCGTAGATTGGAGGACAGGGAACAAGGGGGATACGCAGTATTTT.

This clonotype was seen only a few times. This rearrangement joins TRBV6-2 or TRBV6-3 to TRBJ2-5, with a possible D match to TRBD2 (6 bases). Germline lookup yields CDR1 MNHEY and CDR2 SVGEGT. V was shortened by 5 bases and J by 11 bases, with 24 bases between the two germline ends. This CDR3 region has 15 residues. The CDR3 region has the DNA TGTGCCAGCAGTCCCCGCGGACTACCGTCGAATGAGCAGTACTTC. It encodes CASSPRGLPSNEQYF.

This clonotype was counted ten times or more. The CDR3 DNA reads as TGTGCCAGCAGCTTAGGCCCCGGGGCCTACGAGCAGTACTTC. Translating gives CASSLGPGAYEQYF. This chain joins TRBV7-2 and TRBJ2-7, with D maybe TRBD2 (5 bases). Per the germline V gene, CDR1 is SGHTA and CDR2 is FQGNSA. The CDR3 runs 14 residues. Trimming removed 1 base at V and 2 bases at J, with 9 bases between.

In this sample, this clonotype turned up once. The chain carries TRBV6-6 and TRBJ2-5; possible D gene TRBD1, 6 bases. The DNA end is a closer match to TRBJ2-7, so the J assignment may be wrong. Germline-derived CDR1 and CDR2 are MNHNY and SVGAGI (reference sequence). The CDR3 contains 14 residues. The CDR3 sequence is CASSYTDRWYEQYF. In DNA form, the CDR3 reads TGTGCCAGCAGTTATACAGACAGGTGGTACGAGCAGTACTTC.

The rearrangement uses TRBV6-6 and TRBJ1-1; tentatively, D is TRBD1 (5 bases). The CDR3 runs 17 residues. V lost 0 bases and J lost 3, with 17 bases in between. Germline-derived CDR1 and CDR2 are MNHNY and SVGAGI (reference sequence). The CDR3 reads CASSYSAGYLRHTEAFF. In DNA, the CDR3 is TGTGCCAGCAGTTACTCCGCAGGGTATTTAAGGCACACTGAAGCTTTCTTT.

This chain connects TRBV25-1 to TRBJ1-2; D uncertain. This CDR3 is 13 amino acids long. V was shortened by 7 bases and J by 6 bases, with 15 bases between the two germline ends. Germline CDR1 reads MGHDK; CDR2 reads SYGVNS. The CDR3 protein is CASNDHFSDGYTF. The CDR3 DNA follows: TGTGCCAGCAATGATCATTTTTCCGATGGCTACACCTTC.

The CDR3 sequence: CASRNRDRDNGELFF. In DNA, the CDR3 is TGTGCCAGCAGGAACCGGGACAGGGATAACGGGGAGCTGTTTTTT. The chain joins TRBV27 to TRBJ2-2, with TRBD1 matching over 9 bases. The V gene end was trimmed by 6 bases and the J gene end by 7 bases; junction bases not matched to a gene: 9. Germline CDR1 is MNHEY and CDR2 is SMNVEV (reference sequence). This CDR3 contains 15 residues.

J is TRBJ1-2 and V is TRBV12-3 or TRBV12-4, with D perhaps TRBD1 (5 bases). The germline V and J ends were trimmed by 2 bases and 8 bases, with 15 bases remaining between them. The CDR3 runs 14 residues. The CDR3 is CASSLRRGIGGYTF. The CDR3 coding sequence is TGTGCCAGCAGTTTAAGGCGGGGGATCGGGGGCTACACCTTC.

As for this clonotype: A read error may explain this, as a much larger clone is one base away. The chain has TRBV20-1 and TRBJ2-4; 10 bases agree with TRBD1. The length of the CDR3 is 16 residues. CDR1 is DFQATT and CDR2 is SNEGSKA in the germline V gene (reference sequence). The CDR3 nucleotides read TGCAGTGCTAGGGAGACAGGGGGCTTGTCCAAAAACATTCGGTACTTC. It translates to CSARETGGLSKNIRYF.

This clonotype showed up many times. V is TRBV7-6 and J is TRBJ2-3, with 7 bases that match TRBD1. Germline CDR1 reads SGHVS; CDR2 reads FNYEAQ. The CDR3 contains 16 residues. Trimming at V came to 5 bases and at J to 2 bases, leaving 10 bases not matched to a gene. CDR3 amino acids: CASSTTGTDHTDTQYF. CDR3 bases: TGTGCCAGCAGCACTACCGGGACAGACCACACAGATACGCAGTATTTT.

The J gene is TRBJ1-1, the V gene TRBV7-9, with D uncertain. CDR3 length: 14 amino acids. CDR1 and CDR2 from the germline V gene are SEHNR and FQNEAQ (reference sequence). V lost 5 bases and J lost 1, with 11 bases in between. CDR3 amino acids: CASSGVQANTEAFF. CDR3 bases: TGTGCCAGCAGCGGGGTACAAGCGAACACTGAAGCTTTCTTT. Variable domain in full (rest from reference TRBV7-9 and TRBJ1-1): DTGVSQNPRHKITKRGQNVTFRCDPISEHNRLYWYRQTLGQGPEFLTYFQNEAQLEKSRLLSDRFSAERPKGSFSTLEIQRTEQGDSAMYLCASSGVQANTEAFFGQGTRLTVV.

This clonotype was detected only a few times. Since a much larger clone is just one base distant, this may be a read error. The V call is TRBV12-3 or TRBV12-4, the J call TRBJ2-3, with D unclear. CDR3 size: 12 residues. The DNA of the CDR3 is TGTGCCAGCAGTTTGAGTGCAGATGCGCAGTATTTT. Its translation: CASSLSADAQYF.

This clonotype has just a few counts. Possible read error: a much larger clone is one base away. The V and J genes are TRBV29-1 and TRBJ1-2; D is undetermined. This CDR3 region has 13 residues. The V gene's germline CDR1 is SQVTM and CDR2 ANQGSEA. The CDR3 loop reads CSVESKSRNGDTF. CDR3 nucleotides: TGCAGCGTTGAGTCCAAGTCCCGAAATGGCGACACCTTC.

Many counts were recorded for this clonotype. The V and J genes are TRBV6-1 and TRBJ2-7; 9 nucleotides agree with TRBD1. With V trimmed by 11 bases and J by 4 bases, 3 bases remained unmatched. The CDR3 sequence is 11 residues long. Looked up from germline, CDR1 is MNHNS and CDR2 is SASEGT. The CDR3, as DNA: TGTGCCTCCGACAGGGGGTACGAGCAGTACTTC. Translated: CASDRGYEQYF.

This clonotype was counted between two and nine times. V usage is TRBV3-1 and J usage is TRBJ1-1; D is ambiguous. V was shortened by 1 base and J by 6 bases, with 15 bases between the two germline ends. Germline loops: CDR1 LGHDT, CDR2 YNNKEL (reference sequence). The length of the CDR3 is 15 residues. CDR3 amino acids: CASSQAGQQTPEAFF. The CDR3 bases are TGTGCCAGCAGCCAAGCCGGGCAGCAAACTCCTGAAGCTTTCTTT.

In this sample, this clonotype turned up many times. The chain recombines TRBV15 with TRBJ2-5; D is undetermined. The CDR3 is 14 amino acids. The V gene lost 3 bases and the J gene lost 2 bases, with 10 bases spanning the gap. The germline CDR1 and CDR2 sequences are LNHNV and YYDKDF (reference sequence). The CDR3 protein is CATSRDGRQETQYF. For the CDR3, the DNA is TGTGCCACCAGCAGGGACGGTAGACAAGAGACCCAGTACTTC.

Of note for this clonotype: A much larger clone is a single base away; this may be a read error. A read error is likely, as this CDR3 ends without the conserved phenylalanine or tryptophan. The CDR3 spells CASTYSENNYGYTL. The CDR3 DNA reads TGTGCCAGCACCTACAGTGAAAATAACTATGGCTACACCCTC. The chain has TRBV6-1 and TRBJ1-2; D is uncertain. There are 14 residues in the CDR3. The ends were cut back, 7 bases at V and 1 base at J, with 13 bases in the middle. Per the germline V gene, CDR1 is MNHNS and CDR2 is SASEGT.